These 23 T cell receptor beta chains originate from one sample sequenced in a study of T cell responses to AZD1222 COVID-19 vaccine. Repertoires were generated with immunoSEQ multiplex PCR, while TCRdb's copy carries only in-frame clones and drops some. Here the sample spans 150,000 or so clones, 88% being singletons. The sequenced sample was peripheral blood, obtained on day 0 of AZD1222 vaccination. All receptors derive from an adult in good health.

In the case of this clone: Sequence at one end of the junction differs from germline and may be a read error. This sequence joins TRBV12-3 or TRBV12-4 and TRBJ1-2; possible D gene TRBD1, 6 bases. The CDR3 is 11 amino acids. CDR3 in DNA: TGTGCCAGCAGTTTCAGGGGAGCACACTTCTTC. Translation: CASSFRGAHFF.

The chain uses TRBV18 and TRBJ2-7, with TRBD2 as a possible D gene (7 bases). Germline-derived CDR1 and CDR2 are KGHSH and LQKENI. This CDR3 comprises 18 residues. The germline V and J ends were trimmed by 1 base and 2 bases, with 21 bases remaining between them. The CDR3 nucleotides are TGTGCCAGCTCACCACGTCCGGGGGGCCCCGGATTTACCTACGAGCAGTACTTC. Its translation is CASSPRPGGPGFTYEQYF.

This rearrangement joins TRBV27 to TRBJ2-1; perhaps TRBD1 as D (6 bases). The V end was cut by 5 bases, the J end by 9 bases, with 26 bases between. Germline CDR1 and CDR2: MNHEY and SMNVEV (reference sequence). The CDR3 runs 17 residues. In DNA form, the CDR3 reads TGTGCCAGCAGTCCGGGATACAGGGAGATATCGCGTGGTGAGCAGTTCTTC. Amino acids: CASSPGYREISRGEQFF.

The chain links TRBV24-1 to TRBJ1-5; 11 positions agree with TRBD1. The CDR3 length is 14 residues. CDR1 and CDR2 from the germline V gene are KGHDR and SFDVKD. V shed 8 bases, J shed 4 bases, and the junction held 3 bases outside the gene matches. The CDR3 region is CATKGQGANQPQHF. In DNA, the CDR3 is TGTGCCACCAAAGGACAGGGGGCGAATCAGCCCCAGCATTTT.

The chain carries TRBV10-3 and TRBJ1-2; D is uncertain. V dropped 3 bases and J dropped 8 bases, with 10 bases sitting between them. Germline V CDR1 and CDR2: ENHRY, SYGVKD. This CDR3 spans 12 amino acids. The CDR3 reads CAISDVGEGYTF. For the CDR3, the DNA is TGTGCCATCAGTGATGTTGGGGAGGGCTACACCTTC.

The chain links TRBV28 to TRBJ1-2; 7 nucleotides match TRBD1. J was trimmed by 1 base and V by 1 base; bases with no gene match: 12. The length of the CDR3 is 18 residues. Germline V gene data show CDR1 as MDHEN and CDR2 as SYDVKM. The CDR3 protein is CASSLSGRGNFLNYGYTF. The CDR3 coding sequence is TGTGCCAGCAGTTTATCGGGCAGGGGGAATTTTCTTAACTATGGCTACACCTTC.

The J gene is TRBJ1-5, the V gene TRBV15, with D perhaps TRBD1 (5 bases). Germline V CDR1 and CDR2: LNHNV, YYDKDF (reference sequence). The CDR3 sequence is 16 residues long. V gave up 0 bases and J gave up 2 bases, with 11 bases separating them. The CDR3 DNA sequence: TGTGCCACCAGCAGAGATCTGAAACAGGGCAATCAGCCCCAGCATTTT. Translated, it gives CATSRDLKQGNQPQHF.

This chain connects TRBV5-1 to TRBJ2-1, with 12 bases lining up with TRBD2. Germline V gives CDR1 SGHRS, CDR2 YFSETQ. V was clipped by 4 bases and J by 3 bases; unmatched bases: 8. The CDR3 spans 17 residues. CDR3 DNA sequence: TGCGCCAGCAGCCTAAGGACTAGCGGGGCCCTCTACAATGAGCAGTTCTTC. This sequence encodes CASSLRTSGALYNEQFF.

The chain joins TRBV3-1 (or the pseudogene TRBV3-2) to TRBJ1-4, with D perhaps matching TRBD1 (5 bases). V was pared by 3 bases and J by 7 bases, with 12 bases between. The V gene's germline CDR1 is LGHDT and CDR2 YNNKEL (reference sequence). This CDR3 comprises 14 residues. The CDR3 loop is CASSHSGSGEKLFF. As DNA, the CDR3 is TGTGCCAGCAGCCATTCAGGGTCGGGTGAAAAACTGTTTTTT.

This chain joins TRBV6-5 and TRBJ2-3; 7 bases are a match to TRBD1. The CDR3 extends over 14 amino acids. Per germline, CDR1 MNHEY and CDR2 SVGAGI. The ends lost 6 bases at V and 2 bases at J; junction bases unmatched: 5. CDR3 sequence (DNA): TGTGCCAGCAGACGACAGGGAACCACAGATACGCAGTATTTT. Translated, it gives CASRRQGTTDTQYF.

The gene calls are TRBV3-1 (or the pseudogene TRBV3-2) and TRBJ1-1, with unresolved D. Trimming removed 6 bases at V and 0 bases at J, with 8 bases between. CDR1 and CDR2 from the germline V gene are LGHDT and YNNKEL (reference sequence). The CDR3 contains 13 residues. CDR3 protein: CASRLTMNTEAFF. The CDR3 DNA reads TGTGCCAGCAGACTCACCATGAACACTGAAGCTTTCTTT.

The V gene is TRBV10-1, the J gene TRBJ1-4; D remains unclear. Germline CDR1 and CDR2: WNHNN and SYGVQD (reference sequence). V was cut by 5 bases and J by 7 bases, with 14 bases left in between. CDR3 length equals 14 residues. The CDR3 here is CASSRRVNSEKLFF. CDR3 in DNA: TGCGCCAGCAGTAGGAGGGTGAATAGTGAAAAACTGTTTTTT.

CDR3 residues: CASSYSNYPGNTEAFF. The CDR3 coding sequence is TGTGCCAGCAGTTACTCGAATTACCCGGGGAACACTGAAGCTTTCTTT. The V and J genes are TRBV6-5 and TRBJ1-1; D gene ambiguous. This CDR3 comprises 16 residues. The germline V gene has CDR1 MNHEY and CDR2 SVGAGI. The germline V and J ends were trimmed by 0 bases and 1 base, with 12 bases remaining between them.

This chain joins TRBV5-8 and TRBJ1-5; D gene uncertain. The CDR3 totals 15 residues. Germline V gives CDR1 SGHTS, CDR2 YDEGEE. Trimming shortened V by 4 bases and J by 1 base, and 12 bases separated the two germline ends. In nucleotides, the CDR3 is TGTGCCAGCAGCCTCCTCGGGGTAAGCAATCAGCCCCAGCATTTT. Its translation is CASSLLGVSNQPQHF.

J is TRBJ2-7 and V is TRBV2; maybe TRBD2 (5 bases). The CDR3 sequence is 13 residues long. The V end was cut by 4 bases, the J end by 3 bases, with 10 bases between. Germline values: CDR1 SNHLY, CDR2 FYNNEI. The CDR3 spells CASSGERNYEQYF. The DNA of the CDR3 is TGTGCCAGCAGTGGGGAGCGGAACTACGAGCAGTACTTC.

Only one count was recorded for this clone. This chain connects TRBV6-2 or TRBV6-3 to TRBJ1-1, with D uncertain. The germline V and J ends were trimmed by 2 bases and 1 base, with 5 bases remaining between them. Germline V lookup: CDR1 MNHEY, CDR2 SVGEGT. The CDR3 loop spans 13 amino acids. CDR3 in DNA: TGTGCCAGCAGTTACGGGCAGAACACTGAAGCTTTCTTT. This codes for CASSYGQNTEAFF.

This sequence joins TRBV28 and TRBJ1-5, with a weak D call TRBD1 (6 bases). The CDR3 consists of 15 residues. The V gene lost 6 bases and the J gene lost 6 bases, with 18 bases spanning the gap. Per the germline V gene, CDR1 is MDHEN and CDR2 is SYDVKM. CDR3 amino acids: CASRPSKGESQPQHF. CDR3 DNA sequence: TGTGCCAGCAGACCCTCAAAGGGGGAAAGTCAGCCCCAGCATTTT.

The chain has TRBV7-2 and TRBJ2-7; 12 positions agree with TRBD2. This CDR3 region has 16 residues. The J segment lost 6 bases and the V segment lost 3 bases, leaving 9 bases of the junction unmatched. In germline, CDR1 is SGHTA, CDR2 FQGNSA. The CDR3: CASSFPTSGGGLEQYF. The CDR3 nucleotides are TGTGCCAGCAGCTTCCCGACTAGCGGGGGAGGGCTCGAGCAGTACTTC.

The chain uses TRBV14 and TRBJ2-2; 8 bases agree with TRBD2. The CDR3 covers 16 residues. Trimming cost V 1 base and J 3 bases; bases outside gene matches: 4. Germline lookup yields CDR1 SGHDN and CDR2 FVKESK. This chain's CDR3 is CASSQAGGAHTGELFF. The CDR3 DNA reads as TGTGCCAGCAGCCAAGCCGGGGGGGCGCACACCGGGGAGCTGTTTTTT. The whole variable domain, filled in from reference TRBV14 and TRBJ2-2, reads EAGVTQFPSHSVIEKGQTVTLRCDPISGHDNLYWYRRVMGKEIKFLLHFVKESKQDESGMPNNRFLAERTGGTYSTLKVQPAELEDSGVYFCASSQAGGAHTGELFFGEGSRLTVL.

This chain joins TRBV4-2 and TRBJ1-5; 7 nucleotides match TRBD1. The CDR3 is made up of 16 amino acids. Trimming cost V 0 bases and J 4 bases; bases outside gene matches: 6. Germline CDR1 reads LGHNA; CDR2 reads YNFKEQ. The CDR3 spells CASSQDLVQGNQPQHF. The CDR3 bases are TGTGCCAGCAGCCAAGATCTTGTACAGGGGAATCAGCCCCAGCATTTT.

In this sample, this clone turned up once. The chain employs TRBV28 and TRBJ2-2; TRBD1 aligns across 11 bases. J gave up 3 bases and V 7 bases, and 16 bases lay outside the gene matches. The CDR3 extends over 19 amino acids. Germline V lookup: CDR1 MDHEN, CDR2 SYDVKM. This CDR3 is CASTSGTGGAVVDTGELFF. The CDR3 DNA is TGTGCCAGCACCTCAGGGACAGGGGGTGCGGTTGTGGACACCGGGGAGCTGTTTTTT.

The gene calls are TRBV7-9 and TRBJ2-1; D may be TRBD2 (5 bases). V was trimmed by 4 bases and J by 6 bases, leaving 7 bases between them. From germline, CDR1 is SEHNR and CDR2 FQNEAQ (reference sequence). CDR3 length: 12 amino acids. The CDR3 is CASSSLANEQFF. The CDR3 region has the DNA TGTGCCAGCAGCTCGCTAGCCAATGAGCAGTTCTTC.

The chain joins TRBV29-1 to TRBJ2-2; no reliable D call. V was cut by 6 bases and J by 7 bases, with 12 bases left in between. This CDR3 contains 12 residues. Germline assignment: CDR1 SQVTM and CDR2 ANQGSEA. CDR3 region: CSVAPFGGELFF. The CDR3 DNA is TGCAGCGTGGCCCCCTTTGGCGGGGAGCTGTTTTTT.